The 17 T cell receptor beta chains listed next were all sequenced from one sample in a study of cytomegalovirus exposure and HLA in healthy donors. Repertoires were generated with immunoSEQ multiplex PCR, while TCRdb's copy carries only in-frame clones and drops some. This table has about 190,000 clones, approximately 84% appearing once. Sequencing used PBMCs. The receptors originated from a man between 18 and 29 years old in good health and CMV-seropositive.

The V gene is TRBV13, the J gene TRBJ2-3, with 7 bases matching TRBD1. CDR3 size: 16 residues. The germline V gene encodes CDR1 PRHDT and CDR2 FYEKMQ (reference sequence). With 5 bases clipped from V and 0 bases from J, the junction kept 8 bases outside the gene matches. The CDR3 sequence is CASSGWTGDSTDTQYF. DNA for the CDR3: TGTGCCAGCAGCGGATGGACAGGCGATAGCACAGATACGCAGTATTTT.

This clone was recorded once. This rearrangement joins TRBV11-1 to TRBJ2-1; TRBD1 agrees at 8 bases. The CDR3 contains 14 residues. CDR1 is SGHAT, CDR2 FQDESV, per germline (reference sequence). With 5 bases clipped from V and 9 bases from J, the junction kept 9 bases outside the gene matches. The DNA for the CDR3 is TGTGCCAGCAGCACGACGACAGGGGTATCTGAGCAGTTCTTC. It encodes CASSTTTGVSEQFF. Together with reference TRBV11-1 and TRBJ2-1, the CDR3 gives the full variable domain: EAEVAQSPRYKITEKSQAVAFWCDPISGHATLYWYRQILGQGPELLVQFQDESVVDDSQLPKDRFSAERLKGVDSTLKIQPAELGDSAMYLCASSTTTGVSEQFFGPGTRLTVL.

The CDR3 here is CASSLPQTGGEQFF. CDR3 in DNA: TGTGCCAGCAGTTTACCCCAAACGGGGGGGGAGCAGTTCTTC. The chain uses TRBV28 and TRBJ2-1, with 8 bases aligning to TRBD2. The CDR3 loop spans 14 amino acids. Germline V lookup: CDR1 MDHEN, CDR2 SYDVKM. Trimming took 2 bases from V and 10 from J; bases not matched to a gene: 7.

The chain's CDR3 is CASGLRSGLGMGEQFF. The CDR3 DNA reads TGTGCTAGTGGTTTAAGGTCAGGACTAGGGATGGGTGAGCAGTTCTTC. The chain has TRBV12-5 and TRBJ2-1; 7 bases map to TRBD2. This CDR3 has 16 amino acids. Germline-derived CDR1 and CDR2 are LGHNT and FRNRAP. V trimming: 3 bases; J trimming: 9 bases; junction bases outside the gene matches: 14.

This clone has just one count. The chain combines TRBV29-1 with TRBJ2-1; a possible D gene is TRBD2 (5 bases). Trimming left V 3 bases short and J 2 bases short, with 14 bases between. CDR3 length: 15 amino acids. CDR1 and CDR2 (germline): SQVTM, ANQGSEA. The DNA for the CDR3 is TGCAGCGTTGAGGAGGTCAGAAGAGCCTACAATGAGCAGTTCTTC. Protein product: CSVEEVRRAYNEQFF.

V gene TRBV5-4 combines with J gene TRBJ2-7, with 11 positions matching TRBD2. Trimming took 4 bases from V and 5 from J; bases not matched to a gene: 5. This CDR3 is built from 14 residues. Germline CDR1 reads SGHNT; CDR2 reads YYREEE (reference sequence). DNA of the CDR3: TGTGCCAGCAGCCTAACTAGCGGGAGCCACGAGCAGTACTTC. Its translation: CASSLTSGSHEQYF. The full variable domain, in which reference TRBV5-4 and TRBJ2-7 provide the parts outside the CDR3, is ETGVTQSPTHLIKTRGQQVTLRCSSQSGHNTVSWYQQALGQGPQFIFQYYREEENGRGNFPPRFSGLQFPNYSSELNVNALELDDSALYLCASSLTSGSHEQYFGPGTRLTVT.

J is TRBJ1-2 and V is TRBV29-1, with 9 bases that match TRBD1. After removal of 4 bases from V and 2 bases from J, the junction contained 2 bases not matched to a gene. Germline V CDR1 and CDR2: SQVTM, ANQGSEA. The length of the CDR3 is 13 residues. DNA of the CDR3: TGCAGCGTTGCGGGACAGGGCAACTATGGCTACACCTTC. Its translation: CSVAGQGNYGYTF.

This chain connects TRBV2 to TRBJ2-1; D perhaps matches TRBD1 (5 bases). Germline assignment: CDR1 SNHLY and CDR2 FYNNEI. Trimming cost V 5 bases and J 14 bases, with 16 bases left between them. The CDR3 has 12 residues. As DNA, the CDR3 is TGTGCCAGCAGTCCCGACAGCCCTAAGGAGTTCTTC. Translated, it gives CASSPDSPKEFF.

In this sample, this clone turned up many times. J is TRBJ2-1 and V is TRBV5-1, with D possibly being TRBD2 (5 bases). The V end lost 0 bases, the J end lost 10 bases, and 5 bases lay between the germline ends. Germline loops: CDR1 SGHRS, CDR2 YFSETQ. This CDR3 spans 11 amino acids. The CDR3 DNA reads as TGCGCCAGCAGCTTGGGGAGGGAGCAGTTCTTC. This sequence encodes CASSLGREQFF.

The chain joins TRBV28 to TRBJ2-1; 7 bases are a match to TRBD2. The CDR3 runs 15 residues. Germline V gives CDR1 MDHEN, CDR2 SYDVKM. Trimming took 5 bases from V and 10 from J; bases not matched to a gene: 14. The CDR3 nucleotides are TGTGCCAGCAGTCTTATGGAAGGGCTAGCGGAGGAGCAGTTCTTC. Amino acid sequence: CASSLMEGLAEEQFF.

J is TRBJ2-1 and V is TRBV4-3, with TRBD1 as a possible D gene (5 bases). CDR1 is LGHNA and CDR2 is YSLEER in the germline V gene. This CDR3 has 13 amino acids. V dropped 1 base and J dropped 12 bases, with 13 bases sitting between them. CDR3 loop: CASSQGGASRQFF. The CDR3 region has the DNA TGCGCCAGCAGCCAAGGGGGCGCAAGTCGGCAGTTCTTC.

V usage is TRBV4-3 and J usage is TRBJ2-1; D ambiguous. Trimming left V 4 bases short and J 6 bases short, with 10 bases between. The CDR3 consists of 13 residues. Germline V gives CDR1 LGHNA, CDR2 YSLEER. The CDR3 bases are TGCGCCAGCAGCCCGAGTGGCGGCAATGAGCAGTTCTTC. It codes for CASSPSGGNEQFF.

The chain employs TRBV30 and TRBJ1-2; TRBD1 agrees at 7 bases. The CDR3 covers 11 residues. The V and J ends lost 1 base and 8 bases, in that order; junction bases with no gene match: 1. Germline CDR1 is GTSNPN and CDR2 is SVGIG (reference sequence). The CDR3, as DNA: TGTGCCTGGAGTGCAGGGGGAGGCTACACCTTC. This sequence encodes CAWSAGGGYTF.

The CDR3 reads CASSQDPGEETQYF. The CDR3 bases are TGCGCCAGCAGCCAAGATCCGGGGGAGGAGACCCAGTACTTC. The chain links TRBV4-3 to TRBJ2-5, with D maybe TRBD2 (6 bases). The CDR3 extends over 14 amino acids. V lost 0 bases to trimming and J lost 5 bases, with 10 bases between them. CDR1 LGHNA and CDR2 YSLEER come from the germline V gene.

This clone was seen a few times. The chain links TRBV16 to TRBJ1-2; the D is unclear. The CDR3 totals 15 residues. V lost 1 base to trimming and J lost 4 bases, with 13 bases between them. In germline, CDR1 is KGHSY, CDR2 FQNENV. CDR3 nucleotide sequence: TGTGCCAGCAGCCAATTTCAAGCCACTGGCTATGGCTACACCTTC. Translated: CASSQFQATGYGYTF. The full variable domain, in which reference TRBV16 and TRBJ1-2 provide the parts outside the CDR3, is GEEVAQTPKHLVRGEGQKAKLYCAPIKGHSYVFWYQQVLKNEFKFLISFQNENVFDETGMPKERFSAKCLPNSPCSLEIQATKLEDSAVYFCASSQFQATGYGYTFGSGTRLTVV.

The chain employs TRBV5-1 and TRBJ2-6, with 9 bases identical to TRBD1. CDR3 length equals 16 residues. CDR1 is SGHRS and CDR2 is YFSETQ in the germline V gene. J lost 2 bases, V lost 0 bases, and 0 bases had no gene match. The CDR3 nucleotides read TGCGCCAGCAGCTTGGGACAGGGGGCTGGGGCCAACGTCCTGACTTTC. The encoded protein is CASSLGQGAGANVLTF.

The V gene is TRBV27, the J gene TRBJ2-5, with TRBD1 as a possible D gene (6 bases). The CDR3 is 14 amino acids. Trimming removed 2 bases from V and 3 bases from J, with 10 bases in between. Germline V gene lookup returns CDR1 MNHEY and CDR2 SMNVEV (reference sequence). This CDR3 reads CASSLIGQKETQYF. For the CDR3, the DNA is TGTGCCAGCAGTTTAATAGGACAGAAAGAGACCCAGTACTTC.